This passage covers 27 T cell receptor beta chains from one sample sequenced in a study of blood T cells in healthy people across ages. A second PCR of 7 to 11 cycles used a sample-barcoded 5' primer and a J-beta primer mix. TCRdb itself ran the 5' RACE reads through MiXCR, one entry per CDR3 protein. The table records 1.5 million to 2 million distinct CDR3 sequences, about 50% of them present only once. Sequencing was carried out using blood. The receptors were gathered from a woman in her 40s in good health.

The J gene is TRBJ1-5, the V gene TRBV4-3, with TRBD1 identical over 8 bases. Looked up from germline, CDR1 is LGHNA and CDR2 is YSLEER. CDR3 size: 15 residues. V was pared by 6 bases and J by 0 bases, with 4 bases of the junction left unmatched. The CDR3 is CASSQDRASNQPQHF. In DNA form, the CDR3 reads TGCGCCAGCAGTCAGGACAGGGCTAGCAATCAGCCCCAGCATTTT.

The chain carries TRBV20-1 and TRBJ1-2; possible D gene TRBD1, 5 bases. CDR1 is DFQATT, CDR2 SNEGSKA, per germline (reference sequence). With 5 bases removed from V and 0 bases from J, the gap between germline ends came to 10 bases. The CDR3 runs to 13 residues. The chain's CDR3 is CSAPDIANYGYTF. In nucleotides, the CDR3 is TGCAGTGCTCCGGACATAGCTAACTATGGCTACACCTTC.

This clonotype came up a few times. The chain couples TRBV7-2 to TRBJ2-5; D gene ambiguous. This CDR3 spans 14 amino acids. Germline-derived CDR1 and CDR2 are SGHTA and FQGNSA. The V gene lost 2 bases and the J gene lost 5 bases, with 12 bases spanning the gap. The DNA for the CDR3 is TGTGCCAGCAGCTTATTAGGGAATTTGGAGACCCAGTACTTC. As protein: CASSLLGNLETQYF.

The chain employs TRBV7-2 and TRBJ2-1; TRBD2 agrees at 9 bases. The V segment lost 2 bases and the J segment 5 bases; nucleotides outside the gene matches: 10. The germline CDR1 and CDR2 sequences are SGHTA and FQGNSA. The CDR3 is 17 amino acids. The DNA of the CDR3 is TGTGCCAGCAGCTTACTAGTAGCGGGGGCCCTGAACAATGAGCAGTTCTTC. It translates to CASSLLVAGALNNEQFF.

The chain employs TRBV4-3 and TRBJ1-6; no firm D call. The CDR3 is made up of 16 amino acids. V lost 0 bases to trimming and J lost 5 bases, with 11 bases between them. Germline loops: CDR1 LGHNA, CDR2 YSLEER. CDR3 DNA sequence: TGCGCCAGCAGCCAAGAAGGTCCCGGAGATAATTCACCCCTCCACTTT. As protein: CASSQEGPGDNSPLHF.

This clonotype occurred a few times. The chain carries TRBV5-1 and TRBJ2-6; D not resolved. Germline CDR1 is SGHRS and CDR2 is YFSETQ. The CDR3 consists of 13 residues. Trimming pared 4 bases from V and 6 bases from J, leaving 8 bases between. CDR3 loop: CASSLPLANVLTF. For the CDR3, the DNA is TGCGCCAGCAGCCTCCCGTTGGCCAACGTCCTGACTTTC.

V usage is TRBV4-3 and J usage is TRBJ2-1; D unclear. Trimming pared 2 bases from V and 7 bases from J, leaving 12 bases between. CDR1 and CDR2 from the germline V gene are LGHNA and YSLEER. There are 14 residues in the CDR3. CDR3 in DNA: TGCGCCAGCAGCCAATTGCGATTCGGGAATGAGCAGTTCTTC. Translating it yields CASSQLRFGNEQFF.

This clonotype was observed a few times. The chain joins TRBV7-2 to TRBJ2-3; 12 nucleotides line up with TRBD2. This CDR3 spans 16 amino acids. V was clipped by 5 bases and J by 2 bases; unmatched bases: 5. Germline CDR1 SGHTA, CDR2 FQGNSA. The CDR3 nucleotides read TGTGCCAGCAGCATACTAGCGGGGGGCCCCACAGATACGCAGTATTTT. This gives the protein CASSILAGGPTDTQYF. Based on the CDR3 plus reference TRBV7-2 and TRBJ2-3, the full variable domain is GAGVSQSPSNKVTEKGKDVELRCDPISGHTALYWYRQSLGQGLEFLIYFQGNSAPDKSGLPSDRFSAERTGGSVSTLTIQRTQQEDSAVYLCASSILAGGPTDTQYFGPGTRLTVL.

This clonotype was seen ten or more times. The chain carries TRBV29-1 and TRBJ1-1; the D gene is possibly TRBD1 (5 bases). Germline V gene lookup returns CDR1 SQVTM and CDR2 ANQGSEA. There are 14 residues in the CDR3. Trimming left V 3 bases short and J 4 bases short, with 15 bases between. The CDR3 bases are TGCAGCGTTGACATCGGGGCCTCGGGCACTGAAGCTTTCTTT. Its protein is CSVDIGASGTEAFF.

This clonotype was seen more than once but under ten times. The chain recombines TRBV25-1 with TRBJ1-1; possible D gene TRBD1, 6 bases. The CDR3 loop spans 12 amino acids. Trimming cost V 4 bases and J 8 bases, with 11 bases left between them. Germline loops: CDR1 MGHDK, CDR2 SYGVNS. CDR3 DNA: TGTGCCAGCAGTGCGCGGGGGGCCGAAGCTTTCTTT. Translation gives CASSARGAEAFF.

In this sample, this clonotype turned up a few times. J is TRBJ2-7 and V is TRBV7-2; D unresolved. This CDR3 has 14 amino acids. The germline CDR1 and CDR2 sequences are SGHTA and FQGNSA. V was shortened by 1 base and J by 8 bases, with 15 bases between the two germline ends. CDR3 in amino acids: CASSLEQPPGKQYF. Here the CDR3 DNA reads TGTGCCAGCAGCTTAGAACAGCCGCCTGGGAAGCAGTACTTC.

This clonotype was observed a few times. This chain links TRBV20-1 with TRBJ1-4; D is perhaps TRBD1 (5 bases). V lost 6 bases to trimming and J lost 7 bases, with 21 bases between them. Germline-derived CDR1 and CDR2 are DFQATT and SNEGSKA (reference sequence). This CDR3 is 15 amino acids long. CDR3 DNA sequence: TGCAGTGCCGGAACGGGGGGATGGTCGAGTGAAAAACTGTTTTTT. It specifies CSAGTGGWSSEKLFF.

This chain joins TRBV5-1 and TRBJ2-5, with a possible D match to TRBD2 (5 bases). The J call may be incorrect, as the DNA end agrees better with TRBJ2-7. The germline V gene has CDR1 SGHRS and CDR2 YFSETQ. CDR3 length: 17 residues. CDR3 residues: CASSPPLPSGPIYEQYF. The CDR3, as DNA: TGCGCCAGCAGCCCCCCCCTCCCCAGCGGCCCCATCTACGAGCAGTACTTC.

This clonotype was found once. The chain employs TRBV29-1 and TRBJ2-5; D perhaps matches TRBD2 (7 bases). This CDR3 spans 15 amino acids. CDR1 is SQVTM, CDR2 ANQGSEA, per germline. V was trimmed by 4 bases and J by 2 bases, leaving 17 bases between them. The CDR3 DNA reads as TGCAGCGTTGGGGGGGGGCGGGGGAGACAAGAGACCCAGTACTTC. Translated, it gives CSVGGGRGRQETQYF. Full variable domain (remainder filled in from reference TRBV29-1 and TRBJ2-5): SAVISQKPSRDICQRGTSLTIQCQVDSQVTMMFWYRQQPGQSLTLIATANQGSEATYESGFVIDKFPISRPNLTFSTLTVSNMSPEDSSIYLCSVGGGRGRQETQYFGPGTRLLVL.

This clonotype appeared a single time. The rearrangement uses TRBV15 and TRBJ1-1, with D uncertain. In germline, CDR1 is LNHNV, CDR2 YYDKDF (reference sequence). The CDR3 has 16 amino acids. Trimming stripped 0 bases from V and 1 base from J, with 12 bases between. CDR3 loop: CATSRERMGSNTEAFF. In nucleotides, the CDR3 is TGTGCCACCAGCAGAGAAAGGATGGGATCGAACACTGAAGCTTTCTTT.

This clonotype has a single count. The chain carries TRBV28 and TRBJ2-3; perhaps TRBD1 as D (6 bases). From germline, CDR1 is MDHEN and CDR2 SYDVKM. Between the trimmed V and J ends, which lost 6 bases and 4 bases, there was a span of 17 bases. CDR3 length equals 15 residues. This CDR3 is CASSSGPSGADTQYF. CDR3 in DNA: TGTGCCAGCAGCTCCGGACCCTCAGGGGCAGATACGCAGTATTTT.

This clonotype was picked up a small number of times. The chain carries TRBV27 and TRBJ2-1; 9 bases are shared with TRBD2. CDR1 and CDR2 (germline): MNHEY, SMNVEV (reference sequence). The CDR3 totals 15 residues. V dropped 6 bases and J dropped 5; count of bases not matched to a gene: 8. CDR3 nucleotide sequence: TGTGCCAGCAGCCAATTAGCGGGGGCCAACAATGAGCAGTTCTTC. Protein sequence: CASSQLAGANNEQFF.

This chain connects TRBV6-5 to TRBJ1-2; D gene uncertain. CDR3 size: 13 residues. The ends were cut back, 7 bases at V and 2 bases at J, with 11 bases in the middle. Germline V gene lookup returns CDR1 MNHEY and CDR2 SVGAGI. For the CDR3, the DNA is TGTGCCAGCACCGTGGACCTCAACTATGGCTACACCTTC. Translation gives CASTVDLNYGYTF.

This chain links TRBV11-2 with TRBJ2-7; no firm D call. Deletions cut 1 base from V and 2 bases from J, with 9 bases between. CDR1 SGHAT and CDR2 FQNNGV come from the germline V gene. The CDR3 extends over 14 amino acids. The CDR3 protein is CASSLVSGAYEQYF. CDR3 bases: TGTGCCAGCAGCTTAGTGTCTGGGGCCTACGAGCAGTACTTC.

This chain links TRBV11-2 with TRBJ2-7, with D perhaps matching TRBD2 (6 bases). Germline loops: CDR1 SGHAT, CDR2 FQNNGV. The V gene lost 5 bases and the J gene lost 3 bases, with 14 bases spanning the gap. The CDR3 spans 14 residues. This chain's CDR3 is CASSPPWGVYEQYF. The CDR3 DNA reads as TGTGCCAGCAGCCCCCCTTGGGGGGTCTACGAGCAGTACTTC.

The J gene is TRBJ2-5, the V gene TRBV29-1, with 12 bases lining up with TRBD2. The CDR3 sequence is 15 residues long. In germline, CDR1 is SQVTM, CDR2 ANQGSEA. Trimming cost V 5 bases and J 1 base; bases outside gene matches: 5. The CDR3 DNA reads as TGCAGCGTTCCCCCTAGCGGGGGGGGCCAAGAGACCCAGTACTTC. Protein sequence: CSVPPSGGGQETQYF.

This chain links TRBV4-2 with TRBJ2-3; D is possibly TRBD1 (5 bases). Trimming stripped 0 bases from V and 3 bases from J, with 7 bases between. There are 14 residues in the CDR3. The germline gives CDR1 LGHNA, CDR2 YNFKEQ. CDR3 residues: CASSQEGVTDTQYF. The CDR3 nucleotides are TGTGCCAGCAGCCAAGAAGGGGTGACAGATACGCAGTATTTT.

This clonotype occurred a few times. DNA for the CDR3: TGTGCCAGCAGCTTCCAGACAGGGGTCTCCTACAATGAGCAGTTCTTC. This codes for CASSFQTGVSYNEQFF. V gene TRBV7-2 combines with J gene TRBJ2-1; 8 bases map to TRBD1. The CDR3 is 16 amino acids. V lost 3 bases to trimming and J lost 0 bases; unmatched junction nucleotides: 4. Germline V gene data show CDR1 as SGHTA and CDR2 as FQGNSA. Full variable domain (missing parts from reference TRBV7-2 and TRBJ2-1): GAGVSQSPSNKVTEKGKDVELRCDPISGHTALYWYRQSLGQGLEFLIYFQGNSAPDKSGLPSDRFSAERTGGSVSTLTIQRTQQEDSAVYLCASSFQTGVSYNEQFFGPGTRLTVL.

A single count supports this clonotype. V gene TRBV2 combines with J gene TRBJ2-3; 12 positions agree with TRBD2. Germline V lookup: CDR1 SNHLY, CDR2 FYNNEI. Losses at the gene ends were 5 bases for V and 3 bases for J; bases not matched to a gene: 6. This CDR3 region has 16 residues. The CDR3 nucleotides read TGTGCCAGCAGTACCCTAGCGGGGGGGTTTACAGATACGCAGTATTTT. The encoded protein is CASSTLAGGFTDTQYF.

The chain is built from TRBV7-2 and TRBJ1-2; D perhaps matches TRBD1 (5 bases). This CDR3 contains 12 residues. CDR1 and CDR2 (germline): SGHTA, FQGNSA. The V gene lost 1 base and the J gene lost 10 bases, with 10 bases spanning the gap. DNA for the CDR3: TGTGCCAGCAGCTTAGTGGGGGTGACCTACACCTTC. It codes for CASSLVGVTYTF.

The J gene is TRBJ2-3, the V gene TRBV4-2; TRBD1 or TRBD2 may be the D gene (5 bases each). This CDR3 is 15 amino acids long. Per germline, CDR1 LGHNA and CDR2 YNFKEQ. Trimming took off 1 base at V and 4 bases at J, with 12 bases between the two ends. The DNA of the CDR3 is TGTGCCAGCAGCCAAGTGGGGACCCGGGCAGATACGCAGTATTTT. Protein: CASSQVGTRADTQYF.

The sample holds a few counts of this clonotype. CDR3 coding DNA: TGCAGTGCTAGAGAGACTGACTACGAGCAGTACTTC. Residues: CSARETDYEQYF. V usage is TRBV20-1 and J usage is TRBJ2-7; the D is unclear. CDR1 DFQATT and CDR2 SNEGSKA come from the germline V gene (reference sequence). CDR3 length: 12 residues. Trimming pared 0 bases from V and 3 bases from J, leaving 6 bases between.